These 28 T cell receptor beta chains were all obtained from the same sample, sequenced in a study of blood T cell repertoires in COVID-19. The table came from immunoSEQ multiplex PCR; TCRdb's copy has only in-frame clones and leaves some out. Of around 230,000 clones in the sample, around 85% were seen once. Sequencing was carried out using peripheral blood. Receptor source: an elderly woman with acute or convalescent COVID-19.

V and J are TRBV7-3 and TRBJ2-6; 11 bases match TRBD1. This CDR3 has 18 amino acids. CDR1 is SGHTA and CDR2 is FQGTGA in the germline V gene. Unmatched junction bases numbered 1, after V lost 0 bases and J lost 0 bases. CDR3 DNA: TGTGCCAGCAGCTTAACCGGGACAGGGGGCTCTGGGGCCAACGTCCTGACTTTC. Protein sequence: CASSLTGTGGSGANVLTF.

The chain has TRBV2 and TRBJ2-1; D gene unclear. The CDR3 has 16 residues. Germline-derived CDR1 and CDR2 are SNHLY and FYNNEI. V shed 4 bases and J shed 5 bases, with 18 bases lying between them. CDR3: CASSGVRKIVNNEQFF. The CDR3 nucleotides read TGTGCCAGCAGTGGCGTCAGGAAAATCGTCAACAATGAGCAGTTCTTC.

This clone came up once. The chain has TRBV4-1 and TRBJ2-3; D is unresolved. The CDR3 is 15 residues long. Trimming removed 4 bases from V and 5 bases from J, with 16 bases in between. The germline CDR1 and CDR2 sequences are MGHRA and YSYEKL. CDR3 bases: TGCGCCAGCAGCCCAGGCAGTGTTCATCAAGATACGCAGTATTTT. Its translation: CASSPGSVHQDTQYF.

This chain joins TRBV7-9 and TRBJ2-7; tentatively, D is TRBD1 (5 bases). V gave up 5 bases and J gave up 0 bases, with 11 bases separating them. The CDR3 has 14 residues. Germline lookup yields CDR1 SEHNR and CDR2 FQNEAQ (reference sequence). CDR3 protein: CASSPRQSSYEQYF. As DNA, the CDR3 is TGTGCCAGCAGCCCTCGACAGAGCTCCTACGAGCAGTACTTC.

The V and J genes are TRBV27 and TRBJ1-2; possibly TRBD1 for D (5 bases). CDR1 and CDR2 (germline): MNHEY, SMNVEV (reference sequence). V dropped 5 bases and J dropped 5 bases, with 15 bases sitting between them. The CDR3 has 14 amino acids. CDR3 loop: CASSLGGVLYGYTF. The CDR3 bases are TGTGCCAGCAGTCTCGGGGGGGTCCTATATGGCTACACCTTC.

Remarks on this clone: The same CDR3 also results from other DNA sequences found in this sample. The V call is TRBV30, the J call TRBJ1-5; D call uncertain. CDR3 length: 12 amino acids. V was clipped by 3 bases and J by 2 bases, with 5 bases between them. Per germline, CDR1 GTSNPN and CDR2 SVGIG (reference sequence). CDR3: CAWSSGNQPQHF. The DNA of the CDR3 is TGTGCCTGGAGCTCCGGCAATCAGCCCCAGCATTTT.

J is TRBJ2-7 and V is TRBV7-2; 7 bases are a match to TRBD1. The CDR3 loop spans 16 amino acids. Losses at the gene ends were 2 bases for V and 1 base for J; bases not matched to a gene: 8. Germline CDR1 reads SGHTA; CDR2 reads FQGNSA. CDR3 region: CASSLRGQSISYEQYF. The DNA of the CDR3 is TGTGCCAGCAGCTTACGGGGACAGTCGATTTCCTACGAGCAGTACTTC.

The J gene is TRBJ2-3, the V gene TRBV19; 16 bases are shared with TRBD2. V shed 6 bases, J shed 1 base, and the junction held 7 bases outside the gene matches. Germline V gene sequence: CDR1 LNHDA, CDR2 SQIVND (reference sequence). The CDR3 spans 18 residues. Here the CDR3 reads CASRGLAGGPHGTDTQYF. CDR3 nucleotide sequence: TGTGCCAGTAGGGGACTAGCGGGGGGGCCTCACGGCACAGATACGCAGTATTTT. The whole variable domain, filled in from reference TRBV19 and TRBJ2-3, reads DGGITQSPKYLFRKEGQNVTLSCEQNLNHDAMYWYRQDPGQGLRLIYYSQIVNDFQKGDIAEGYSVSREKKESFPLTVTSAQKNPTAFYLCASRGLAGGPHGTDTQYFGPGTRLTVL.

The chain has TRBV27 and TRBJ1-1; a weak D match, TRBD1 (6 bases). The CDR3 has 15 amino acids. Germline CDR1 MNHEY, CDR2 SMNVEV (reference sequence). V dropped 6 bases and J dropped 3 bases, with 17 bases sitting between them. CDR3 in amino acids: CASSQTGHGDTEAFF. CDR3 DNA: TGTGCCAGCAGCCAGACAGGTCATGGGGACACTGAAGCTTTCTTT.

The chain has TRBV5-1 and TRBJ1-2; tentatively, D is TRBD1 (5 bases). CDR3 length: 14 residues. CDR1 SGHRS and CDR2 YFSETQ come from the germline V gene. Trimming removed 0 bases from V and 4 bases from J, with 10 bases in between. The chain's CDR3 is CASSLDRSIYGYTF. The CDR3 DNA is TGCGCCAGCAGCTTGGACAGGTCAATCTATGGCTACACCTTC. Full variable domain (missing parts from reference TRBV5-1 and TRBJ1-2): KAGVTQTPRYLIKTRGQQVTLSCSPISGHRSVSWYQQTPGQGLQFLFEYFSETQRNKGNFPGRFSGRQFSNSRSEMNVSTLELGDSALYLCASSLDRSIYGYTFGSGTRLTVV.

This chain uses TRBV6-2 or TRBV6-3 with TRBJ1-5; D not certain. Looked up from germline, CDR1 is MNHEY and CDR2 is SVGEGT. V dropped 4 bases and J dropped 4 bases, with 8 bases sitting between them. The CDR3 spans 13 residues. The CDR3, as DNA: TGTGCCAGCAGTTTCCCCGGGAATCAGCCCCAGCATTTT. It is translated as CASSFPGNQPQHF.

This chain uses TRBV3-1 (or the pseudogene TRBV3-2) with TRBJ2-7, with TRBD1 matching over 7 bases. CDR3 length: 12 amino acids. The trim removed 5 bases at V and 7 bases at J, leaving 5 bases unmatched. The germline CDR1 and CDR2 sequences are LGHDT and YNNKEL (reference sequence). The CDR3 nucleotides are TGTGCCAGCAGCTTACGGACAGGTGAGCAGTACTTC. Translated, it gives CASSLRTGEQYF.

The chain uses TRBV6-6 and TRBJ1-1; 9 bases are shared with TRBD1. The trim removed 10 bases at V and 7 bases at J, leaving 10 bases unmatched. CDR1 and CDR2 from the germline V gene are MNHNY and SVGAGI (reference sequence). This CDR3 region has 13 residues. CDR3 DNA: TGTGCCACCGGGACAGGGAGGGGAGTTGAAGCTTTCTTT. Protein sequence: CATGTGRGVEAFF.

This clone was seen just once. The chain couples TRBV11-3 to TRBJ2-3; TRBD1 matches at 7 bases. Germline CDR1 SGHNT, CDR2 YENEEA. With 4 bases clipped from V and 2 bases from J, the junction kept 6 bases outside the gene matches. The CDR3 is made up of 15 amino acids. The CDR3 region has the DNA TGTGCCAGCAGCTCACGACAGGGAGCCACAGATACGCAGTATTTT. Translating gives CASSSRQGATDTQYF.

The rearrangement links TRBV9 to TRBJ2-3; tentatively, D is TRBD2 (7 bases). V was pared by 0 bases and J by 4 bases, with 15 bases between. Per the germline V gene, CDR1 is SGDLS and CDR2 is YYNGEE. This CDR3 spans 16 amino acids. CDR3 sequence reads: CASSVGRGGTADTQYF. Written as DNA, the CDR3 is TGTGCCAGCAGCGTAGGGAGGGGGGGCACGGCAGATACGCAGTATTTT.

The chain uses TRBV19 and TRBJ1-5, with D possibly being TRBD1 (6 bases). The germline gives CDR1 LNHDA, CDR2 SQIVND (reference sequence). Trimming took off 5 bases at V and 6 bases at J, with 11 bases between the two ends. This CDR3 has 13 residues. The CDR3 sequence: CASSATGSQPQHF. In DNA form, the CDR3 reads TGTGCCAGTAGTGCAACAGGGAGTCAGCCCCAGCATTTT.

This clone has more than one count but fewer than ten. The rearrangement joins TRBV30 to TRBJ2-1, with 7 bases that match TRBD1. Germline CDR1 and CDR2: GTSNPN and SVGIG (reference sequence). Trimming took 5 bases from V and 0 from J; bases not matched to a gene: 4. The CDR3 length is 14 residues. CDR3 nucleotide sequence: TGTGCCTGGCGAAGGGACAGCTCCTACAATGAGCAGTTCTTC. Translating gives CAWRRDSSYNEQFF.

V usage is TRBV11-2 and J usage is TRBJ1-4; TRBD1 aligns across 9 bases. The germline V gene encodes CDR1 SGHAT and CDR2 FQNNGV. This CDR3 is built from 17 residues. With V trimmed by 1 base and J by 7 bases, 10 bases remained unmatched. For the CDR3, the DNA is TGTGCCAGCAGCTTAGCCCACAGGGGGCGGAAAGGTGAAAAACTGTTTTTT. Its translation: CASSLAHRGRKGEKLFF. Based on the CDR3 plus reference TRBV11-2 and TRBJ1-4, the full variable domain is EAGVAQSPRYKIIEKRQSVAFWCNPISGHATLYWYQQILGQGPKLLIQFQNNGVVDDSQLPKDRFSAERLKGVDSTLKIQPAKLEDSAVYLCASSLAHRGRKGEKLFFGSGTQLSVL.

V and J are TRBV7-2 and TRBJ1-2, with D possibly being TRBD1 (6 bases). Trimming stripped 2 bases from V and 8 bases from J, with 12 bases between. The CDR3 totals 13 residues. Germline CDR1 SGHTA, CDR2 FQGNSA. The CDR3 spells CASSLRWGLGYTF. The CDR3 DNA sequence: TGTGCCAGCAGCTTAAGGTGGGGGCTGGGCTACACCTTC.

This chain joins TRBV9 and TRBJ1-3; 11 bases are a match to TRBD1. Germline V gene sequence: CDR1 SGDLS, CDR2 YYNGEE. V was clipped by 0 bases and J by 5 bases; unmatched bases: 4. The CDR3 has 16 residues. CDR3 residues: CASSVEWTGGRNTIYF. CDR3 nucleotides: TGTGCCAGCAGCGTAGAATGGACAGGGGGCCGAAACACCATATATTTT.

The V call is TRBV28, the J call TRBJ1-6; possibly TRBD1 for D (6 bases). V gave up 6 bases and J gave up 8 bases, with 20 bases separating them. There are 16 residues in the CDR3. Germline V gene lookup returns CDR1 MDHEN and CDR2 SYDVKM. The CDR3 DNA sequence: TGTGCCAGCAGGTCACAGGGCCCAGAACGGTATTCACCCCTCCACTTT. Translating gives CASRSQGPERYSPLHF.

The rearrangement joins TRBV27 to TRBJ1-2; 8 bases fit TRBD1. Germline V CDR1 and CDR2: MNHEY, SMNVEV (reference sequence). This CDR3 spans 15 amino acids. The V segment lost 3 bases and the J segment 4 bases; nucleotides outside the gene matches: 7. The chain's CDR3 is CASSLQGQGAYGYTF. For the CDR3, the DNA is TGTGCCAGCAGTTTGCAAGGACAGGGAGCCTATGGCTACACCTTC.

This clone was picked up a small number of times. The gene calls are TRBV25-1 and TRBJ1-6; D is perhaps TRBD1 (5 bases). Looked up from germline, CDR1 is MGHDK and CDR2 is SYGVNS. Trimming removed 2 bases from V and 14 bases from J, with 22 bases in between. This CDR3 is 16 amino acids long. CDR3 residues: CASSEPRQRGLLALHF. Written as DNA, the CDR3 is TGTGCCAGCAGTGAACCCAGGCAGAGGGGACTCTTAGCCCTCCACTTT.

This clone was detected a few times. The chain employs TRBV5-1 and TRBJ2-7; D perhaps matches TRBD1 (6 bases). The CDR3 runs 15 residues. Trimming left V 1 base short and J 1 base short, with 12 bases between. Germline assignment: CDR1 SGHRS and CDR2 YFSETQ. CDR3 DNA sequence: TGCGCCAGCAGCTTGCACCTCAGGGGTTCCTACGAGCAGTACTTC. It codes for CASSLHLRGSYEQYF.

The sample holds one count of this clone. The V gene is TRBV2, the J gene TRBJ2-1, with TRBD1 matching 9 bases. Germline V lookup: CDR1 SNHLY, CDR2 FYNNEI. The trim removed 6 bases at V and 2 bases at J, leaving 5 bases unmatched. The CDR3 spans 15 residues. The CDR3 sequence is CASSKTGGTYNEQFF. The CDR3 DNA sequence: TGTGCCAGCAGCAAGACAGGGGGAACCTACAATGAGCAGTTCTTC.

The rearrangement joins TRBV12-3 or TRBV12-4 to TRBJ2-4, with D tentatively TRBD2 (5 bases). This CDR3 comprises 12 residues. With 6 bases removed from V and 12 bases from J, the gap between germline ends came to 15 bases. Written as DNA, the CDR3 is TGTGCCAGCAGCCGCGGACTGGAGCATCAGTACTTC. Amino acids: CASSRGLEHQYF.

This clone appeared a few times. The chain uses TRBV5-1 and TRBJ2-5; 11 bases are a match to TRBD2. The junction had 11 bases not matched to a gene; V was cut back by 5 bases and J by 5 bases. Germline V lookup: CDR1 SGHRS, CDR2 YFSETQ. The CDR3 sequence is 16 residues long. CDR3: CASRSTSGGLRETQYF. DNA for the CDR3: TGCGCCAGCAGGTCCACTAGCGGGGGACTTCGGGAGACCCAGTACTTC.

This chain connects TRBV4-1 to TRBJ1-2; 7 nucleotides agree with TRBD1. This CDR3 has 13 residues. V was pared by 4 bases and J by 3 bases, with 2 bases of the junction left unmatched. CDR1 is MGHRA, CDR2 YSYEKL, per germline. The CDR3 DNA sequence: TGCGCCAGCAGCCCCGGACAGGACTATGGCTACACCTTC. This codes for CASSPGQDYGYTF.